This T cell receptor (beta chain) emerged from a study of cytomegalovirus exposure and HLA in healthy donors. Comments on this clone: Its antigen is not known.

Points from the study as a whole: Another analysis was done later, and it associated 17,000 or so TCR beta sequences with HLA alleles at 0.05 false discovery rate.

The CDR3 is 18 residues long. Trimming removed 3 bases from V and 4 bases from J; junction bases left unmatched: 12. Germline CDR1 reads LGHNA; CDR2 reads YSLEER. Primers included in the PCR were 60 Vbeta and 13 Jbeta primers. Method: immunoSEQ multiplex PCR; TCRdb's copy keeps in-frame clones and lacks some. This sample yields about 100,000 clones, of which approximately 80% are seen a single time; 0.7% to 0.85% belongs to the top ten. This receptor was obtained from a woman aged 55-69 years in good health and CMV-seronegative. The chain employs TRBV4-3 and TRBJ1-3; 10 bases are a match to TRBD1. Sequencing was carried out using PBMCs. The DNA for the CDR3 is TGCGCCAGCAGCCACAACCGGGACAGGGGAAGAAGAGGAAACACCATATATTTT. Its protein is CASSHNRDRGRRGNTIYF.